These 20 T cell receptor beta chains were sequenced from one sample in a study of cytomegalovirus exposure and HLA in healthy donors. Here immunoSEQ multiplex PCR was the method, and the copy in TCRdb shows in-frame clones only, minus some. The data hold 71,000 or so clones, with nearly 95% observed a single time. Source material: PBMCs. The receptors come from a woman between 18 and 29 years old in good health and CMV-seronegative.

The rearrangement uses TRBV7-6 and TRBJ2-2; 10 bases are shared with TRBD1. The CDR3 runs 15 residues. Germline values: CDR1 SGHVS, CDR2 FNYEAQ. The junction had 7 bases not matched to a gene; V was cut back by 5 bases and J by 7 bases. CDR3 amino acids: CASSATGGIIGELFF. For the CDR3, the DNA is TGTGCCAGCAGCGCGACAGGGGGCATAATCGGGGAGCTGTTTTTT. The whole variable domain, remainder taken from reference TRBV7-6 and TRBJ2-2, is GAGVSQSPRYKVTKRGQDVALRCDPISGHVSLYWYRQALGQGPEFLTYFNYEAQQDKSGLPNDRFSAERPEGSISTLTIQRTEQRDSAMYRCASSATGGIIGELFFGEGSRLTVL.

This clone was observed a single time. This rearrangement joins TRBV30 to TRBJ1-3, with 7 bases matching TRBD1. This CDR3 is 15 amino acids long. The V segment lost 2 bases and the J segment 1 base; nucleotides outside the gene matches: 5. Germline lookup yields CDR1 GTSNPN and CDR2 SVGIG (reference sequence). The CDR3 sequence: CAWSRRGLSGNTIYF. CDR3 sequence (DNA): TGTGCCTGGAGTAGGAGGGGGCTGTCTGGAAACACCATATATTTT.

The V call is TRBV7-9, the J call TRBJ2-1; maybe TRBD2 (5 bases). The CDR3 is made up of 15 amino acids. The germline gives CDR1 SEHNR, CDR2 FQNEAQ (reference sequence). The V and J ends lost 8 bases and 0 bases respectively, with 14 bases between them. CDR3 DNA: TGTGCCAGCCTCGGGCGGGCGACCTCCTACAATGAGCAGTTCTTC. Amino acid sequence: CASLGRATSYNEQFF.

V and J are TRBV11-1 and TRBJ2-7; D may be TRBD1 (5 bases). Trimming cost V 4 bases and J 2 bases, with 12 bases left between them. The CDR3 extends over 14 amino acids. Germline V CDR1 and CDR2: SGHAT, FQDESV (reference sequence). CDR3 residues: CASSSRQGAYEQYF. The CDR3 DNA sequence: TGTGCCAGCAGCTCTAGGCAGGGCGCCTACGAGCAGTACTTC.

V gene TRBV11-3 combines with J gene TRBJ2-5; D is perhaps TRBD2 (5 bases). The ends were cut back, 5 bases at V and 5 bases at J, with 18 bases in the middle. The length of the CDR3 is 15 residues. Germline lookup yields CDR1 SGHNT and CDR2 YENEEA. CDR3 sequence: CASSPRLSLSETQYF. The CDR3 nucleotides are TGTGCCAGCAGCCCAAGACTATCTTTGAGTGAGACCCAGTACTTC.

The chain carries TRBV11-3 and TRBJ2-3; possibly TRBD2 for D (6 bases). The V and J ends lost 4 bases and 0 bases respectively, with 20 bases between them. The V gene's germline CDR1 is SGHNT and CDR2 YENEEA. The CDR3 runs to 18 residues. CDR3 in amino acids: CASSSYGGVEHSTDTQYF. In DNA, the CDR3 is TGTGCCAGCAGCTCCTATGGAGGGGTGGAGCATAGCACAGATACGCAGTATTTT.

CDR3 residues: CASSLPRSGSIQETQYF. The CDR3 DNA is TGTGCCAGCAGCTTACCAAGGAGCGGGAGTATTCAAGAGACCCAGTACTTC. This rearrangement joins TRBV7-9 to TRBJ2-5, with 8 bases fitting TRBD2. This CDR3 has 17 amino acids. The ends lost 2 bases at V and 2 bases at J; junction bases unmatched: 10. The germline V gene has CDR1 SEHNR and CDR2 FQNEAQ (reference sequence).

V usage is TRBV7-3 and J usage is TRBJ2-5; the D gene is possibly TRBD2 (7 bases). The CDR3 is made up of 16 amino acids. Between the trimmed V and J ends, which lost 4 bases and 5 bases, there was a span of 20 bases. Germline V gene data show CDR1 as SGHTA and CDR2 as FQGTGA. This chain's CDR3 is CASSSNGGGDLETQYF. CDR3 in DNA: TGTGCCAGCAGCTCTAATGGGGGGGGCGACCTGGAGACCCAGTACTTC.

On this clone: The sample contains more than one DNA sequence encoding this CDR3. V is TRBV5-4 and J is TRBJ1-2; D is ambiguous. The V and J ends lost 2 bases and 4 bases respectively, with 9 bases between them. This CDR3 is built from 13 residues. The V gene's germline CDR1 is SGHNT and CDR2 YYREEE (reference sequence). This chain's CDR3 is CASSLPGPYGYTF. The CDR3 region has the DNA TGTGCCAGCAGCTTACCGGGTCCCTATGGCTACACCTTC.

This sequence joins TRBV5-1 and TRBJ2-5, with 8 bases matching TRBD1. The CDR3 has 13 amino acids. The germline V gene has CDR1 SGHRS and CDR2 YFSETQ. V was pared by 3 bases and J by 5 bases, with 3 bases of the junction left unmatched. The CDR3 nucleotides are TGCGCCAGCAGCTCCAGGGGGCTGGAGACCCAGTACTTC. It translates to CASSSRGLETQYF.

This clone occurred once. V and J are TRBV7-9 and TRBJ2-3; a weak D match, TRBD2 (5 bases). The germline gives CDR1 SEHNR, CDR2 FQNEAQ (reference sequence). The V and J ends lost 4 bases and 1 base respectively, with 6 bases between them. The CDR3 covers 13 residues. Here the CDR3 DNA reads TGTGCCAGCAGCTCACTAGGCACAGATACGCAGTATTTT. Translated: CASSSLGTDTQYF.

The rearrangement links TRBV5-4 to TRBJ2-5; D uncertain. V lost 2 bases and J 1 base, leaving 6 bases between the germline ends. The CDR3 has 13 residues. Germline V gene lookup returns CDR1 SGHNT and CDR2 YYREEE (reference sequence). CDR3 sequence reads: CASSFHPQETQYF. CDR3 nucleotides: TGTGCCAGCAGCTTTCATCCCCAAGAGACCCAGTACTTC.

The chain carries TRBV7-3 and TRBJ2-1, with D maybe TRBD1 (6 bases). The CDR3 length is 15 residues. Germline CDR1 SGHTA, CDR2 FQGTGA. V was trimmed by 5 bases and J by 0 bases, leaving 11 bases between them. DNA for the CDR3: TGTGCCAGCAGCCCCAACAGGGACTCCTACAATGAGCAGTTCTTC. It codes for CASSPNRDSYNEQFF.

This chain links TRBV19 with TRBJ1-5; D is uncertain. The V end was cut by 5 bases, the J end by 2 bases, with 13 bases between. The CDR3 spans 15 residues. Germline loops: CDR1 LNHDA, CDR2 SQIVND (reference sequence). This CDR3 is CASSLPPYRNQPQHF. The CDR3 DNA is TGTGCCAGTAGTCTCCCCCCTTATCGCAATCAGCCCCAGCATTTT.

This clone appeared a single time. V gene TRBV7-9 combines with J gene TRBJ1-4, with D maybe TRBD1 (6 bases). From germline, CDR1 is SEHNR and CDR2 FQNEAQ (reference sequence). CDR3 size: 15 residues. V shed 0 bases and J shed 7 bases, with 12 bases lying between them. CDR3 sequence reads: CASSLAGGAFEKLFF. The CDR3 DNA sequence: TGTGCCAGCAGCTTAGCAGGGGGGGCGTTTGAAAAACTGTTTTTT.

The chain has TRBV19 and TRBJ2-1; 9 bases match TRBD2. The CDR3 loop spans 16 amino acids. Germline V gives CDR1 LNHDA, CDR2 SQIVND (reference sequence). J gave up 0 bases and V 7 bases, and 7 bases lay outside the gene matches. The CDR3 loop reads CASMMRTSDSYNEQFF. In DNA, the CDR3 is TGTGCCAGTATGATGAGGACTAGCGACTCCTACAATGAGCAGTTCTTC.

The chain has TRBV19 and TRBJ1-2, with D possibly being TRBD1 (5 bases). Germline V CDR1 and CDR2: LNHDA, SQIVND (reference sequence). This CDR3 contains 15 residues. V was shortened by 5 bases and J by 5 bases, with 18 bases between the two germline ends. The CDR3 here is CASSPTREGVYGYTF. The CDR3 DNA is TGTGCCAGTAGTCCAACCAGGGAAGGGGTGTATGGCTACACCTTC.

This clone was found once. The chain links TRBV6-5 to TRBJ1-1; the match to TRBD1 covers 9 bases. The CDR3 is 14 residues long. Germline assignment: CDR1 MNHEY and CDR2 SVGAGI. V lost 4 bases to trimming and J lost 5 bases; unmatched junction nucleotides: 5. This CDR3 reads CASSSQGARTEAFF. The CDR3 DNA reads TGTGCCAGCAGTTCACAGGGGGCCAGGACTGAAGCTTTCTTT.

This clone was seen once. The chain recombines TRBV6-4 with TRBJ1-6; a weak D match, TRBD1 (5 bases). Trimming took off 0 bases at V and 10 bases at J, with 10 bases between the two ends. The CDR3 runs to 14 residues. Germline V gene sequence: CDR1 MRHNA, CDR2 SNTAGT. CDR3 protein: CASSDSQGRSPLHF. The CDR3 coding sequence is TGTGCCAGCAGTGACTCCCAGGGCCGGTCACCCCTCCACTTT.

This clone was observed a single time. The rearrangement joins TRBV19 to TRBJ2-5; D ambiguous. Germline CDR1 is LNHDA and CDR2 is SQIVND (reference sequence). This CDR3 region has 14 residues. The ends were cut back, 5 bases at V and 0 bases at J, with 10 bases in the middle. The CDR3: CASSARQYQETQYF. The CDR3 coding sequence is TGTGCCAGTAGTGCCCGACAATACCAAGAGACCCAGTACTTC.